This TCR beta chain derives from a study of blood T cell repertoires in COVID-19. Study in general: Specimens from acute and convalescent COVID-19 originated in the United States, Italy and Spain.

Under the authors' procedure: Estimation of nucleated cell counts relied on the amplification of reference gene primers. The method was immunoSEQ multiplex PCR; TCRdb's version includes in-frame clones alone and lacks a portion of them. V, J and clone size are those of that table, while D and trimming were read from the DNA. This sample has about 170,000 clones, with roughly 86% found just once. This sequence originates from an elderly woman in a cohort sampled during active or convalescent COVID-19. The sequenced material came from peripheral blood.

DNA of the CDR3: TGTGCCAGCAGCCCATTAAGACAGCAAGAGACCCAGTACTTC. As protein: CASSPLRQQETQYF. The chain joins TRBV5-4 to TRBJ2-5, with D perhaps matching TRBD1 (5 bases). Germline assignment: CDR1 SGHNT and CDR2 YYREEE (reference sequence). The CDR3 extends over 14 amino acids. V lost 4 bases to trimming and J lost 2 bases, with 12 bases between them.